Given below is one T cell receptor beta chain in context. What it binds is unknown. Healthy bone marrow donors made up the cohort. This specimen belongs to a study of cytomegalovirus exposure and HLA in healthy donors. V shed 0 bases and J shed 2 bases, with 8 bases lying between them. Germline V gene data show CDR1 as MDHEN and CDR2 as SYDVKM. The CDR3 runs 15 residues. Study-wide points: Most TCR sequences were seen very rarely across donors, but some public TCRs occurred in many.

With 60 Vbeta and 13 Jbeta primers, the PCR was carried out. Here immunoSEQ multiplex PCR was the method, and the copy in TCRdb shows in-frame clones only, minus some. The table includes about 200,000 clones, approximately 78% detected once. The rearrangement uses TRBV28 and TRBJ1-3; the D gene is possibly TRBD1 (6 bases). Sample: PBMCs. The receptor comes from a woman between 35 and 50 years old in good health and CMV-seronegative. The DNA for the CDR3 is TGTGCCAGCAGTTTATGGGGGGCGACTGGAAACACCATATATTTT. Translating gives CASSLWGATGNTIYF.